This T cell receptor (beta chain) is drawn from a study of T cells in Graves' hyperthyroidism and ophthalmopathy. Overall study: At initial diagnosis, before any treatment had begun, peripheral blood was obtained.

This clonotype appeared a few times. Trimming took 0 bases from V and 0 from J, leaving 13 bases between them. The CDR3 loop spans 16 amino acids. The germline V gene encodes CDR1 SGHDT and CDR2 YYEEEE. RNA transcripts were the template for amplifying TCR beta CDR3 regions. Using the HTBI primer set, a first-round RT-PCR was run on the TCR CDR3. In TCRdb, the multiplex PCR reads were re-called with MiXCR into one record per CDR3 protein. The sample consists of about 530,000 distinct CDR3 sequences, over 15% of them appearing once. Material for sequencing was blood. This clonotype was obtained from a woman aged 18-30 years with Graves' ophthalmopathy. The chain carries TRBV5-6 and TRBJ2-7; D perhaps matches TRBD2 (7 bases). CDR3 residues: CASSLEGGILSYEQYF. The DNA for the CDR3 is TGTGCCAGCAGCTTGGAGGGGGGGATTCTCTCCTACGAGCAGTACTTC.